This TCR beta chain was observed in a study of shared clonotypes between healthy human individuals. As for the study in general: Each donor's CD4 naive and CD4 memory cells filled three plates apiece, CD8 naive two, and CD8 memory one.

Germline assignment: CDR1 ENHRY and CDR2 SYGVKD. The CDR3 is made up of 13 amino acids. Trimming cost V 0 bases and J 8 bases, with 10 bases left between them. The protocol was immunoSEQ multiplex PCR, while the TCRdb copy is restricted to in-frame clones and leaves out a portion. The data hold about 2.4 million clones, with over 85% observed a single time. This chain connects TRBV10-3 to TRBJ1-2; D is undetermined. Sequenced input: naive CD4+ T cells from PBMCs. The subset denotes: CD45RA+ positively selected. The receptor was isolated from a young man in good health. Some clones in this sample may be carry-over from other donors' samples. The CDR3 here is CAISESEFTGYTF. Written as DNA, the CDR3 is TGTGCCATCAGTGAGTCGGAGTTTACCGGCTACACCTTC.